The 12 T cell receptor beta chains presented below share a single source sample, sequenced in a study of radiation and T cells in renal cell carcinoma. Time point: baseline pretreatment blood. Documented treatment: 15 Gy SBRT to primary tumor, nephrectomy 4 weeks later. The data were produced by immunoSEQ multiplex PCR, yet TCRdb's version contains in-frame clones alone and is incomplete. The repertoire consists of approximately 120,000 clones, with roughly 80% occurring once and the leading ten covering around 3%. The sequences come from blood, collected from a patient whose treatment included radiotherapy and nephrectomy. The receptors come from a woman aged 55 to 70 with renal cell carcinoma.

The chain recombines TRBV5-1 with TRBJ2-3, with 14 nucleotides matching TRBD2. V lost 4 bases, J lost 4 bases, and 8 bases stayed unmatched. The CDR3 is 17 amino acids. Germline CDR1 and CDR2: SGHRS and YFSETQ. The CDR3 reads CASSPGTSGSLSDTQYF. CDR3 sequence (DNA): TGCGCCAGCAGCCCAGGGACTAGCGGGAGCTTGTCAGATACGCAGTATTTT.

V and J are TRBV28 and TRBJ2-7, with unresolved D. Germline V gives CDR1 MDHEN, CDR2 SYDVKM. Trimming removed 3 bases at V and 2 bases at J, with 11 bases between. The CDR3 covers 14 residues. Here the CDR3 reads CASSFRASTYEQYF. Here the CDR3 DNA reads TGTGCCAGCAGTTTCCGAGCATCTACCTACGAGCAGTACTTC.

This chain links TRBV6-5 with TRBJ2-7; 7 bases match TRBD1. The junction had 8 bases not matched to a gene; V was cut back by 2 bases and J by 4 bases. The CDR3 is made up of 15 amino acids. Looked up from germline, CDR1 is MNHEY and CDR2 is SVGAGI. CDR3 bases: TGTGCCAGCAGTTACATCGGACAGGAGCCTTACGAGCAGTACTTC. This sequence encodes CASSYIGQEPYEQYF.

The chain combines TRBV5-1 with TRBJ2-5; 9 nucleotides match TRBD2. The CDR3 is made up of 16 amino acids. The germline CDR1 and CDR2 sequences are SGHRS and YFSETQ. The J segment lost 5 bases and the V segment lost 0 bases, leaving 8 bases of the junction unmatched. The CDR3 loop is CASSLDSSGEGETQYF. The CDR3 DNA reads as TGCGCCAGCAGCTTGGATTCTAGCGGGGAAGGGGAGACCCAGTACTTC.

V and J are TRBV5-6 and TRBJ1-1, with D tentatively TRBD1 (6 bases). Germline CDR1 SGHDT, CDR2 YYEEEE. The V and J ends lost 0 bases and 0 bases respectively, with 9 bases between them. The CDR3 consists of 15 residues. CDR3 sequence reads: CASSLAQGMNTEAFF. The DNA for the CDR3 is TGTGCCAGCAGCTTGGCTCAGGGGATGAACACTGAAGCTTTCTTT.

The rearrangement uses TRBV7-3 and TRBJ2-3; tentatively, D is TRBD2 (6 bases). CDR1 is SGHTA and CDR2 is FQGTGA in the germline V gene. The CDR3 length is 13 residues. V was trimmed by 7 bases and J by 6 bases, leaving 14 bases between them. CDR3 bases: TGTGCCAGCACCGAGGCCCGGGGGGATACGCAGTATTTT. Its protein product is CASTEARGDTQYF.

This clone was found many times. The rearrangement uses TRBV23-1 and TRBJ1-2; the D gene is possibly TRBD1 (6 bases). TRBV23-1 is an open reading frame whose function is uncertain. The CDR3 is 19 amino acids. With 3 bases removed from V and 0 bases from J, the gap between germline ends came to 23 bases. The CDR3 is CASSHHVAPRGITNYGYTF. CDR3 in DNA: TGCGCCAGCAGTCATCACGTTGCCCCGAGGGGGATAACTAACTATGGCTACACCTTC.

V and J are TRBV7-8 and TRBJ1-5; D gene uncertain. V lost 5 bases to trimming and J lost 0 bases, with 11 bases between them. The CDR3 has 15 amino acids. Germline values: CDR1 SGHVS, CDR2 FQNEAQ. DNA of the CDR3: TGTGCCAGCAGCCGCGGGCGGGATAGCAATCAGCCCCAGCATTTT. It codes for CASSRGRDSNQPQHF.

This clone has only one observation. The CDR3 coding sequence is TGTGCCAGCAGACCACGGACAGGAGGCAATGAAAAACTGTTTTTT. Residues: CASRPRTGGNEKLFF. The chain recombines TRBV28 with TRBJ1-4; TRBD1 aligns across 7 bases. The germline V gene encodes CDR1 MDHEN and CDR2 SYDVKM. Losses at the gene ends were 6 bases for V and 5 bases for J; bases not matched to a gene: 9. The CDR3 has 15 residues.

This clone was detected ten times or more. The chain recombines TRBV19 with TRBJ1-5; no firm D call. Trimming shortened V by 0 bases and J by 10 bases, and 10 bases separated the two germline ends. The CDR3 runs 13 residues. The germline V gene encodes CDR1 LNHDA and CDR2 SQIVND (reference sequence). CDR3 sequence reads: CASSIETLGPQHF. CDR3 in DNA: TGTGCCAGTAGTATAGAGACCTTAGGCCCCCAGCATTTT.

The chain joins TRBV5-1 to TRBJ2-2; D tentatively reads TRBD1 or TRBD2 (5 bases each). The CDR3 contains 13 residues. Trimming left V 4 bases short and J 5 bases short, with 9 bases between. Looked up from germline, CDR1 is SGHRS and CDR2 is YFSETQ. The CDR3: CASSTRETGELFF. CDR3 in DNA: TGCGCCAGCAGCACCAGGGAGACCGGGGAGCTGTTTTTT. Together with reference TRBV5-1 and TRBJ2-2, the CDR3 gives the full variable domain: KAGVTQTPRYLIKTRGQQVTLSCSPISGHRSVSWYQQTPGQGLQFLFEYFSETQRNKGNFPGRFSGRQFSNSRSEMNVSTLELGDSALYLCASSTRETGELFFGEGSRLTVL.

This clone has only one observation. The genes are TRBV6-6 and TRBJ1-1, with a possible D match to TRBD1 (5 bases). The V end lost 7 bases, the J end lost 0 bases, and 12 bases lay between the germline ends. CDR1 is MNHNY, CDR2 SVGAGI, per germline (reference sequence). The CDR3 extends over 14 amino acids. In DNA form, the CDR3 reads TGTGCCAGCACAAGGGGTCTCATGAACACTGAAGCTTTCTTT. The encoded protein is CASTRGLMNTEAFF.